The present T cell receptor (beta chain) was sequenced within a study of spatial heterogeneity in lung cancer (dated 2019 in TCRdb). General notes on the study: Beta-chain transcripts were consistently detected in greater numbers than alpha-chain transcripts, which likely reflects a higher abundance of beta-chain transcripts. In the raw uncorrected reads, each unique combination of TCR and UMI appeared on average more than ten times. Both alpha and beta chains were TCR-sequenced in approximately 220 tumor regions, roughly 70 matched nontumor lung samples and 56 PBMC samples obtained at surgery. The study linked features of the TCR repertoire to counts of nonsynonymous mutations, which were determined by whole-exome sequencing of tumor tissue. In non-small cell lung cancer, the study made a quantitative comparison of TCR alpha and beta repertoires among multiple tumor regions, matched nontumor lung and blood. Beyond this particular receptor, the publication reports: Ubiquitous expanded tumor TCRs showed up in blood more often at tumor resection than at routine follow-up. Confirming at a functional level the hypothesis that regional TCRs recognize regional mutations was considered to require additional single-cell paired TCR alpha and beta sequencing.

To prepare the library, 5' RACE was applied. Sequencing was carried out with a NextSeq 500. The TCR library protocol attached a unique molecular identifier to each TCR cDNA molecule to allow correction of PCR and sequencing errors. The source study handled its data this way. Decombinator tools were used for TCR identification, UMI-based error correction and CDR3 extraction. TCRs above a frequency of 2 per 1,000, corresponding to the top 1% of the tumor frequency distribution, were defined as expanded. Rényi diversity was computed with the R vegan package after subsampling each repertoire 100 times to 5,000 TCRs. CDR3 similarity networks were constructed using string-kernel similarity of amino acid triplets, with links drawn between CDR3s whose pairwise similarity was above 0.82. Clones were called with MiXCR by TCRdb after fastp trimmed the public reads at Q25, and only in-frame beta chains were retained. Every entry covers one CDR3 protein and lists the most common genes and DNA from its rows. What appears here as the V and J calls and clone size reflects TCRdb's work, not the paper's. This sample gives more than 65,000 distinct CDR3 sequences in total; 10% to 15% of them show up just once. The ten most abundant clones make up about 4.5% of the sample.

V is pared back by 0 bases and J by 2 bases, with 8 bases lying between the germline termini. CDR3 length: 14 amino acids, cysteine to phenylalanine. Only the CDR3 DNA stays, 42 bases, in frame from base 1. The CDR1 and CDR2 encoded by the germline V gene (reference sequence) are SEHNR and FQNEAQ. This specimen's time point label, per the study, means: sample taken at primary tumor resection. For TCR sequencing, whole RNA was extracted from tumor and nontumor lung tissue, or from cryopreserved PBMC samples, and no cell sorting was done. Samples were obtained from 72 patients with early-stage, untreated non-small cell lung cancer from the lung TRACERx cohort. A patient was chosen for TCR sequencing only when enough RNA was available from at least two tumor regions. Of note for this clonotype: Its antigen is currently not known. No base qualities exist here, and no much larger clone lies one base off it.

The sample in question was PBMCs, obtained at surgery. This clonotype was obtained from a male donor with early-stage non-small cell lung cancer. Recombination connected TRBV7-9 to TRBJ2-7, with the D gene tentatively TRBD1 or TRBD2, based on 6 matching bases in each. The DNA is as follows: TGTGCCAGCAGCTTAGCAGGGGGGCCCTACGAGCAGTACTTC. It translates as CASSLAGGPYEQYF.